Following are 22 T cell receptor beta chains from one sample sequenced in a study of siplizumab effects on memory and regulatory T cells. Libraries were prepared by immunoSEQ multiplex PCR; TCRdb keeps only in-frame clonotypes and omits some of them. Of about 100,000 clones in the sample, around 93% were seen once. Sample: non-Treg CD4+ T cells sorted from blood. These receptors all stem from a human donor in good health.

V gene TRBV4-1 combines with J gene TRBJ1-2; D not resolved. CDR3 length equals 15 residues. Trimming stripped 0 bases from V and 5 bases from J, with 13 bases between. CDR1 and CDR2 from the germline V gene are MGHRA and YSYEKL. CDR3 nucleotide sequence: TGCGCCAGCAGCCAAGATACAGCGGCTGGGTATGGCTACACCTTC. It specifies CASSQDTAAGYGYTF.

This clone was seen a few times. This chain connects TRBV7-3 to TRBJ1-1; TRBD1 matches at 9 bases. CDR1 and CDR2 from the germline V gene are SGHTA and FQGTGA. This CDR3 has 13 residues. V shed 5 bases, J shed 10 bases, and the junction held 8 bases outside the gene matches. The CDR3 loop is CASSVDRGGSAFF. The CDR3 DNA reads TGTGCCAGCAGCGTGGACAGGGGCGGGTCAGCTTTCTTT.

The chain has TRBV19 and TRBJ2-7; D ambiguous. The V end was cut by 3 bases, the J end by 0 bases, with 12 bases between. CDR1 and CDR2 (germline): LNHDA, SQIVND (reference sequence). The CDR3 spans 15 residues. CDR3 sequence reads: CASSISYRSSYEQYF. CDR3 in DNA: TGTGCCAGTAGTATTAGCTATCGGAGCTCCTACGAGCAGTACTTC.

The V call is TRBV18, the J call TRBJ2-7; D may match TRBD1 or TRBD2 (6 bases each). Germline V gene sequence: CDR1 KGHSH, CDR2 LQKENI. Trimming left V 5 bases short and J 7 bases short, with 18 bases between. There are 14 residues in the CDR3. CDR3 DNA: TGTGCCAGCTCAGGCAGGGGACTCAGGCGGGAGCAGTACTTC. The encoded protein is CASSGRGLRREQYF.

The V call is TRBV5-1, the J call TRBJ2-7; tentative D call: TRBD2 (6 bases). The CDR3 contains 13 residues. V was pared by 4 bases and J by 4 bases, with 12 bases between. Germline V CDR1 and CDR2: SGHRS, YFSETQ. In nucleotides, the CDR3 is TGCGCCAGCAGCGTGGAAAGCGGGTACGAGCAGTACTTC. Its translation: CASSVESGYEQYF.

The CDR3 here is CASSPSLRGGFGSGANVLTF. CDR3 in DNA: TGCGCCAGCAGCCCCTCCCTCCGCGGGGGATTCGGCTCTGGGGCCAACGTCCTGACTTTC. The chain is built from TRBV4-1 and TRBJ2-6; 7 bases are shared with TRBD2. Germline V lookup: CDR1 MGHRA, CDR2 YSYEKL. J was trimmed by 0 bases and V by 4 bases; bases with no gene match: 15. CDR3 length equals 20 residues.

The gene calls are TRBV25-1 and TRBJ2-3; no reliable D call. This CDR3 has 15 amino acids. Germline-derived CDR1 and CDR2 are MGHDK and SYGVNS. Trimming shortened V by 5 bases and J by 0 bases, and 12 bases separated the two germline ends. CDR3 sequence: CASSHSTESTDTQYF. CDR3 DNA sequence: TGTGCCAGCAGTCATTCCACAGAAAGCACAGATACGCAGTATTTT.

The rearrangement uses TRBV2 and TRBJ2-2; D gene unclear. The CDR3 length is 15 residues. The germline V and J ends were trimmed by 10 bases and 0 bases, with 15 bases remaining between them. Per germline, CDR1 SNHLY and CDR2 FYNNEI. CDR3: CATTFLGPNTGELFF. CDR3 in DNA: TGTGCCACCACTTTCCTAGGGCCGAACACCGGGGAGCTGTTTTTT.

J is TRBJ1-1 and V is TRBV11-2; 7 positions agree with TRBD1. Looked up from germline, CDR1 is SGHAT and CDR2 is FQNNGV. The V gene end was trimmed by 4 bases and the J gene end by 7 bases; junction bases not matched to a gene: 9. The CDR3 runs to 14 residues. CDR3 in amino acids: CASSWRDSQDEAFF. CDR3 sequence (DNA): TGTGCCAGCAGCTGGAGGGACAGTCAGGATGAAGCTTTCTTT.

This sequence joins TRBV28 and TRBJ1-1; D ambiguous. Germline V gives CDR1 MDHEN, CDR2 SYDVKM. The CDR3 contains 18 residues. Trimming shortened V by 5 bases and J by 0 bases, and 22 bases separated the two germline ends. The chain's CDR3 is CASSPPGSYLAMNTEAFF. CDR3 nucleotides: TGTGCCAGCAGTCCGCCCGGCAGTTACTTGGCAATGAACACTGAAGCTTTCTTT.

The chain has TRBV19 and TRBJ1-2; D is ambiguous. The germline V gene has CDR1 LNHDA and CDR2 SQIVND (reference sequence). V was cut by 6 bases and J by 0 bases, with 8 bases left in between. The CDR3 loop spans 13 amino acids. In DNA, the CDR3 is TGTGCCAGTAGGGGCGGAGCTAACTATGGCTACACCTTC. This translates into CASRGGANYGYTF.

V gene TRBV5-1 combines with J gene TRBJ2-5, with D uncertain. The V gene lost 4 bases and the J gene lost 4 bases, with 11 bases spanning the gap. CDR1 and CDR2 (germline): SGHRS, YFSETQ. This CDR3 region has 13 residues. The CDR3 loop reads CASSPNRLETQYF. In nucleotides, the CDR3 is TGCGCCAGCAGCCCAAACCGCCTAGAGACCCAGTACTTC. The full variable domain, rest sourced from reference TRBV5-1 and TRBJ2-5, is KAGVTQTPRYLIKTRGQQVTLSCSPISGHRSVSWYQQTPGQGLQFLFEYFSETQRNKGNFPGRFSGRQFSNSRSEMNVSTLELGDSALYLCASSPNRLETQYFGPGTRLLVL.

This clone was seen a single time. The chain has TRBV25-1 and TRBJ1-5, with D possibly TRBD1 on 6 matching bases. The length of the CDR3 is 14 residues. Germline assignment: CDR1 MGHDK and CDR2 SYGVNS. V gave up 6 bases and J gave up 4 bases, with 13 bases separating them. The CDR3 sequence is CASSETGYNQPQHF. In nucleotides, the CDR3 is TGTGCCAGCAGCGAAACAGGGTATAATCAGCCCCAGCATTTT.

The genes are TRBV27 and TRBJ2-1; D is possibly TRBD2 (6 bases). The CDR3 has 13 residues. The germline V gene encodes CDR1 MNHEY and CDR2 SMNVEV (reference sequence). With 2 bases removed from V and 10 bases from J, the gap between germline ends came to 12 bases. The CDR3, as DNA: TGTGCCAGCAGTTTAGATTTTGGGGGGGAGCAGTTCTTC. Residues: CASSLDFGGEQFF.

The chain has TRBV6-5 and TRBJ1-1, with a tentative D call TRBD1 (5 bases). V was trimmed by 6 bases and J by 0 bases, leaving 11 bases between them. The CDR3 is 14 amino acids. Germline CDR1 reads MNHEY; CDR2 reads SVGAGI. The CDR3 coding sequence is TGTGCCAGCAGGGAGAGGGACCTGAACACTGAAGCTTTCTTT. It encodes CASRERDLNTEAFF.

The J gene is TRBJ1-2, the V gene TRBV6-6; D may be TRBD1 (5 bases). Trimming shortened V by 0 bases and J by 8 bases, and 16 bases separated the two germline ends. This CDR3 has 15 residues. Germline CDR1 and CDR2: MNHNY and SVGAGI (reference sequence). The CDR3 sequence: CASSYSIGARGGYTF. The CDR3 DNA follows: TGTGCCAGCAGTTACTCGATTGGTGCCCGGGGCGGCTACACCTTC.

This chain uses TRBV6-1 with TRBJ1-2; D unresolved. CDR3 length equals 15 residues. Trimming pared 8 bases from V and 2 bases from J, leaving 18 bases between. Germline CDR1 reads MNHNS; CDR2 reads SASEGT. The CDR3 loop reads CASEPGGGRNYGYTF. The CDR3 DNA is TGTGCCAGCGAACCCGGCGGAGGTCGAAACTATGGCTACACCTTC.

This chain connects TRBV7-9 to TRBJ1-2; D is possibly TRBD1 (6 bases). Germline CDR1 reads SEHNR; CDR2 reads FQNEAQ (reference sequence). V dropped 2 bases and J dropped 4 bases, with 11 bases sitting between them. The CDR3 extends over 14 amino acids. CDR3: CASSLSGGGYGYTF. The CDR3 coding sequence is TGTGCCAGCAGCTTATCAGGAGGGGGCTATGGCTACACCTTC. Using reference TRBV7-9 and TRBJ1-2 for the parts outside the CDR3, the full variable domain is DTGVSQNPRHKITKRGQNVTFRCDPISEHNRLYWYRQTLGQGPEFLTYFQNEAQLEKSRLLSDRFSAERPKGSFSTLEIQRTEQGDSAMYLCASSLSGGGYGYTFGSGTRLTVV.

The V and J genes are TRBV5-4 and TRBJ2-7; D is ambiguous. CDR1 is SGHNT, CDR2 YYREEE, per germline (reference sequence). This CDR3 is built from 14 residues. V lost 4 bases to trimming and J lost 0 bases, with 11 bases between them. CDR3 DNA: TGTGCCAGCAGCAGAGATAGTAGCTCCTACGAGCAGTACTTC. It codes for CASSRDSSSYEQYF.

The CDR3 DNA reads TGTGCCAGCATGCGACACAATGAGCAGTTCTTC. It is translated as CASMRHNEQFF. The V call is TRBV6-5, the J call TRBJ2-1; unclear D gene. This CDR3 is 11 amino acids long. Between the trimmed V and J ends, which lost 7 bases and 5 bases, there was a span of 6 bases. Germline V CDR1 and CDR2: MNHEY, SVGAGI.

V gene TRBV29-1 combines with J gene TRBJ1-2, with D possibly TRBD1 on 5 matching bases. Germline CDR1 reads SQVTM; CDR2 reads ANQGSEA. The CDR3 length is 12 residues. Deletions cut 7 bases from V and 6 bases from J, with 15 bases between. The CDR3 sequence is CSDRPTPDGYTF. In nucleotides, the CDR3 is TGCAGCGACAGGCCGACGCCCGATGGCTACACCTTC.

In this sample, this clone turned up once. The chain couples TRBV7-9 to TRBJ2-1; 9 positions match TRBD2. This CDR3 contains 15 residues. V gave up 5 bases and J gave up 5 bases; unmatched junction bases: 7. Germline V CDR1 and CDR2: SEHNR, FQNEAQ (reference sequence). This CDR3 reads CASSTTSGRNNEQFF. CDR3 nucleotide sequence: TGTGCCAGCAGCACGACCAGCGGGAGGAACAATGAGCAGTTCTTC.